These 10 T cell receptor beta chains were all obtained from the same sample, sequenced in a study of blood T cell repertoires in COVID-19. The method was immunoSEQ multiplex PCR; TCRdb's version includes in-frame clones alone and lacks a portion of them. Counted here are tens of thousands of clones, 80% to 90% occurring once; the ten biggest clones make up 15% to 20%. Source material: peripheral blood. Every receptor here comes from a woman aged 55 to 70 with acute or convalescent COVID-19.

This clone was seen at least ten times. The gene calls are TRBV27 and TRBJ2-6, with 7 bases aligning to TRBD1. V gave up 5 bases and J gave up 0 bases; unmatched junction bases: 10. The CDR3 has 18 amino acids. Germline CDR1 MNHEY, CDR2 SMNVEV (reference sequence). CDR3: CASSTGTEGFSGANVLTF. The CDR3 nucleotides read TGTGCCAGCAGTACCGGGACAGAGGGCTTCTCTGGGGCCAACGTCCTGACTTTC.

The chain joins TRBV11-2 to TRBJ2-5; 8 bases line up with TRBD1. The CDR3 length is 17 residues. Germline lookup yields CDR1 SGHAT and CDR2 FQNNGV. V lost 5 bases and J lost 4; bases outside the gene matches: 15. The chain's CDR3 is CASSTGFVTGAGETQYF. In DNA form, the CDR3 reads TGTGCCAGCAGCACGGGATTCGTGACAGGGGCAGGAGAGACCCAGTACTTC.

The chain employs TRBV29-1 and TRBJ1-1, with 7 bases that match TRBD1. The CDR3 sequence is 13 residues long. Per the germline V gene, CDR1 is SQVTM and CDR2 is ANQGSEA. After removal of 5 bases from V and 4 bases from J, the junction contained 7 bases not matched to a gene. Here the CDR3 reads CSVRWQGGTEAFF. CDR3 DNA sequence: TGCAGCGTTAGGTGGCAGGGGGGCACTGAAGCTTTCTTT.

The genes are TRBV24-1 and TRBJ2-5; a weak D match, TRBD1 (5 bases). Germline V gene data show CDR1 as KGHDR and CDR2 as SFDVKD. This CDR3 comprises 14 residues. The ends were cut back, 4 bases at V and 1 base at J, with 9 bases in the middle. The CDR3 DNA is TGTGCCACCAGTGACTGGACACCCCAAGAGACCCAGTACTTC. As protein: CATSDWTPQETQYF.

J is TRBJ2-3 and V is TRBV29-1; 11 bases are shared with TRBD1. There are 17 residues in the CDR3. Germline values: CDR1 SQVTM, CDR2 ANQGSEA. The junction had 11 bases not matched to a gene; V was cut back by 2 bases and J by 4 bases. The CDR3 region is CSVEFEPDRGLSDTQYF. The CDR3 bases are TGCAGCGTTGAATTTGAGCCGGACAGGGGGCTCTCAGATACGCAGTATTTT.

The chain joins TRBV4-2 to TRBJ1-2; TRBD1 aligns across 7 bases. The germline V gene has CDR1 LGHNA and CDR2 YNFKEQ. CDR3 length equals 16 residues. V lost 0 bases to trimming and J lost 6 bases; unmatched junction nucleotides: 10. The DNA for the CDR3 is TGTGCCAGCAGCCAAGATCGAGGACAGGCGGTACATGGCTACACCTTC. It is translated as CASSQDRGQAVHGYTF.

This chain connects TRBV10-2 to TRBJ1-2; the D gene is possibly TRBD1 (6 bases). Germline V gene lookup returns CDR1 WSHSY and CDR2 SAAADI. V lost 3 bases and J lost 1, with 15 bases in between. This CDR3 has 16 amino acids. The CDR3 spells CASSDPTRGGNYGYTF. The CDR3 region has the DNA TGCGCCAGCAGTGACCCAACAAGGGGGGGTAACTATGGCTACACCTTC.

In nucleotides, the CDR3 is TGTGCCAGCTCACCGACAGAAGAGACCCAGTACTTC. As protein: CASSPTEETQYF. The chain has TRBV18 and TRBJ2-5, with D possibly being TRBD1 (5 bases). Trimming took off 3 bases at V and 3 bases at J, with 5 bases between the two ends. CDR1 is KGHSH and CDR2 is LQKENI in the germline V gene. The CDR3 extends over 12 amino acids.

This chain links TRBV6-5 with TRBJ1-2; TRBD1 aligns across 8 bases. Germline CDR1 MNHEY, CDR2 SVGAGI. The length of the CDR3 is 13 residues. V lost 5 bases, J lost 8 bases, and 7 bases stayed unmatched. The CDR3, as DNA: TGTGCCAGCAGTCTGACAGGGGACCAGGGCTACACCTTC. This encodes CASSLTGDQGYTF.

This clone was recorded a few times. V gene TRBV27 combines with J gene TRBJ1-5; 7 nucleotides line up with TRBD1. Germline V gene lookup returns CDR1 MNHEY and CDR2 SMNVEV (reference sequence). J gave up 5 bases and V 5 bases, and 3 bases lay outside the gene matches. The CDR3 is 13 residues long. The CDR3 coding sequence is TGTGCCAGCAGTCGACAGGGCGATCAGCCCCAGCATTTT. This codes for CASSRQGDQPQHF.